These 25 T cell receptor beta chains were all obtained from the same sample, sequenced in a study of cytomegalovirus exposure and HLA in healthy donors. The PCR had 60 Vbeta and 13 Jbeta primers. The table came from immunoSEQ multiplex PCR; TCRdb's copy has only in-frame clones and leaves some out. The sample has about 170,000 clones, 70% to 90% seen once. Sequenced: PBMCs. Receptors originate from a man aged 25 to 40 in good health and CMV-seropositive.

Only a few counts were recorded for this clone. The chain joins TRBV4-3 to TRBJ2-7, with 7 bases identical to TRBD1. Unmatched junction bases numbered 8, after V lost 4 bases and J lost 2 bases. CDR1 is LGHNA and CDR2 is YSLEER in the germline V gene. The CDR3 extends over 15 amino acids. CDR3 sequence (DNA): TGCGCCAGCAGCCGCGCCGGCCAGGGGGCCTACGAGCAGTACTTC. Translating gives CASSRAGQGAYEQYF.

The chain links TRBV5-1 to TRBJ2-7; a possible D gene is TRBD2 (5 bases). CDR3 length: 17 residues. CDR1 is SGHRS, CDR2 YFSETQ, per germline. V dropped 7 bases and J dropped 5 bases, with 28 bases sitting between them. The CDR3 DNA reads as TGCGCCAGCGCTTGGATCAGCGGTGGTGGGCCCTTCCACGAGCAGTACTTC. As protein: CASAWISGGGPFHEQYF.

The rearrangement uses TRBV5-6 and TRBJ2-1, with D tentatively TRBD2 (5 bases). V gave up 2 bases and J gave up 5 bases, with 11 bases separating them. This CDR3 spans 14 amino acids. Germline CDR1 reads SGHDT; CDR2 reads YYEEEE. This CDR3 reads CASSLERSNNEQFF. The CDR3 bases are TGTGCCAGCAGCTTAGAGCGGAGCAACAATGAGCAGTTCTTC.

The chain employs TRBV10-3 and TRBJ2-1, with TRBD2 matching over 11 bases. The trim removed 2 bases at V and 7 bases at J, leaving 4 bases unmatched. Germline V gene lookup returns CDR1 ENHRY and CDR2 SYGVKD. The CDR3 is 15 amino acids. CDR3 region: CAISERGLAVNEQFF. In DNA, the CDR3 is TGTGCCATCAGTGAGAGGGGACTAGCGGTAAATGAGCAGTTCTTC.

The chain joins TRBV6-5 to TRBJ2-5, with D unresolved. The CDR3 is made up of 13 amino acids. Germline V CDR1 and CDR2: MNHEY, SVGAGI. Trimming shortened V by 6 bases and J by 1 base, and 9 bases separated the two germline ends. CDR3 bases: TGTGCCAGCAGAAACGGGTTCCAAGAGACCCAGTACTTC. This codes for CASRNGFQETQYF.

This clone was picked up one time. This chain uses TRBV19 with TRBJ1-5, with 8 bases identical to TRBD1. The CDR3 consists of 13 residues. With V trimmed by 6 bases and J by 5 bases, 3 bases remained unmatched. Per germline, CDR1 LNHDA and CDR2 SQIVND (reference sequence). CDR3: CASSLDRDQPQHF. DNA for the CDR3: TGTGCCAGTAGCCTGGACAGGGATCAGCCCCAGCATTTT.

The chain joins TRBV10-2 to TRBJ2-1; 7 nucleotides match TRBD2. CDR1 and CDR2 from the germline V gene are WSHSY and SAAADI. J lost 0 bases, V lost 3 bases, and 5 bases had no gene match. This CDR3 has 16 amino acids. CDR3 region: CASSDPSGTSYNEQFF. The CDR3 DNA is TGCGCCAGCAGTGACCCGAGCGGGACCTCCTACAATGAGCAGTTCTTC.

This clone was counted between two and nine times. For the CDR3, the DNA is TGTGCCAGCAGACAGGGAGCCGGGGCCAACGTCCTGACTTTC. It codes for CASRQGAGANVLTF. The V and J genes are TRBV21-1 and TRBJ2-6; TRBD1 is the table's D call, not checked against the DNA. TRBV21-1 is annotated as a pseudogene. The CDR3 extends over 14 amino acids.

The CDR3 coding sequence is TGTGCCAGTAGTATCCCTACTATAGTCGGGGAGACCCAGTACTTC. It yields the protein CASSIPTIVGETQYF. The rearrangement joins TRBV19 to TRBJ2-5, with D hard to call. Per germline, CDR1 LNHDA and CDR2 SQIVND (reference sequence). The V end was cut by 3 bases, the J end by 5 bases, with 16 bases between. The CDR3 length is 15 residues.

The chain links TRBV7-2 to TRBJ1-4, with D maybe TRBD1 (5 bases). Germline CDR1 and CDR2: SGHTA and FQGNSA. The CDR3 runs 13 residues. V lost 1 base, J lost 11 bases, and 11 bases lay in between. DNA of the CDR3: TGTGCCAGCAGCTTAGGGGGGGATCGGAAACTGTTTTTT. This translates into CASSLGGDRKLFF. The complete variable domain, with remaining parts taken from reference TRBV7-2 and TRBJ1-4, reads GAGVSQSPSNKVTEKGKDVELRCDPISGHTALYWYRQSLGQGLEFLIYFQGNSAPDKSGLPSDRFSAERTGGSVSTLTIQRTQQEDSAVYLCASSLGGDRKLFFGSGTQLSVL.

The CDR3 sequence: CASSPRLAGADTQYF. The DNA for the CDR3 is TGCGCCAGCAGCCCAAGACTAGCGGGAGCTGATACGCAGTATTTT. The chain links TRBV5-1 to TRBJ2-3, with 12 nucleotides matching TRBD2. V lost 4 bases and J lost 6; bases outside the gene matches: 6. Per germline, CDR1 SGHRS and CDR2 YFSETQ. The CDR3 is made up of 15 amino acids.

This chain links TRBV6-1 with TRBJ1-5, with D possibly matching TRBD1 (6 bases). CDR1 is MNHNS and CDR2 is SASEGT in the germline V gene. Trimming pared 5 bases from V and 3 bases from J, leaving 11 bases between. This CDR3 spans 14 amino acids. Here the CDR3 DNA reads TGTGCCAGCAGTCGCCGGGACACCAATCAGCCCCAGCATTTT. It is translated as CASSRRDTNQPQHF.

The rearrangement links TRBV11-3 to TRBJ1-2, with TRBD1 as a possible D gene (6 bases). Germline loops: CDR1 SGHNT, CDR2 YENEEA. The CDR3 has 14 amino acids. Trimming removed 1 base from V and 4 bases from J, with 10 bases in between. Here the CDR3 DNA reads TGTGCCAGCAGCTTAGCCTCCAGGGGCTATGGCTACACCTTC. Residues: CASSLASRGYGYTF.

The sample holds one count of this clone. The chain carries TRBV6-1 and TRBJ1-5; 9 bases align to TRBD1. V was clipped by 5 bases and J by 6 bases; unmatched bases: 5. CDR3 length: 14 amino acids. Germline values: CDR1 MNHNS, CDR2 SASEGT. CDR3 region: CASSNNRGRQPQHF. CDR3 bases: TGTGCCAGCAGTAATAACAGGGGGCGTCAGCCCCAGCATTTT.

The rearrangement uses TRBV9 and TRBJ2-1; 7 bases match TRBD2. The CDR3 sequence is 14 residues long. Germline CDR1 reads SGDLS; CDR2 reads YYNGEE. The junction had 6 bases not matched to a gene; V was cut back by 4 bases and J by 5 bases. CDR3 DNA sequence: TGTGCCAGCAGCCTTACTAGCGACCACAATGAGCAGTTCTTC. Amino acid sequence: CASSLTSDHNEQFF.

The V gene is TRBV6-6, the J gene TRBJ1-5; 9 nucleotides agree with TRBD1. The CDR3 extends over 15 amino acids. Germline CDR1 is MNHNY and CDR2 is SVGAGI (reference sequence). Trimming at V came to 5 bases and at J to 5 bases, leaving 7 bases not matched to a gene. Written as DNA, the CDR3 is TGTGCCAGCAGTCTTTCCGGGACAGGGCATCAGCCCCAGCATTTT. Translated: CASSLSGTGHQPQHF.

This rearrangement joins TRBV5-4 to TRBJ2-5, with TRBD2 matching over 9 bases. This CDR3 comprises 16 residues. Per germline, CDR1 SGHNT and CDR2 YYREEE (reference sequence). After removal of 1 base from V and 2 bases from J, the junction contained 6 bases not matched to a gene. Written as DNA, the CDR3 is TGTGCCAGCAGCTTGTGGGGTAGCGGGGGTCAAGAGACCCAGTACTTC. Amino acids: CASSLWGSGGQETQYF.

J is TRBJ1-2 and V is TRBV7-2; D gene uncertain. CDR1 and CDR2 (germline): SGHTA, FQGNSA. The CDR3 runs to 14 residues. V dropped 0 bases and J dropped 3 bases, with 8 bases sitting between them. In DNA form, the CDR3 reads TGTGCCAGCAGCTTAGCCCCAGGCGACTATGGCTACACCTTC. Its protein is CASSLAPGDYGYTF.

The chain couples TRBV28 to TRBJ1-1; D call uncertain. CDR3 size: 15 residues. Trimming took 8 bases from V and 1 from J, leaving 17 bases between them. From germline, CDR1 is MDHEN and CDR2 SYDVKM. The chain's CDR3 is CASRRTFRENTEAFF. The DNA for the CDR3 is TGTGCCAGCCGGAGGACGTTTCGGGAGAACACTGAAGCTTTCTTT.

This chain links TRBV20-1 with TRBJ2-7; possibly TRBD1 for D (6 bases). The CDR3 loop spans 11 amino acids. Germline V gene sequence: CDR1 DFQATT, CDR2 SNEGSKA (reference sequence). The CDR3 sequence: CSADDRMGQYF. As DNA, the CDR3 is TGCAGCGCCGACGACAGGATGGGGCAGTACTTC.

The chain has TRBV10-2 and TRBJ2-3; TRBD2 agrees at 10 bases. J lost 1 base, V lost 3 bases, and 4 bases had no gene match. Germline V gene sequence: CDR1 WSHSY, CDR2 SAAADI. The CDR3 is 16 amino acids. The CDR3 reads CASSDPGTSGTDTQYF. As DNA, the CDR3 is TGCGCCAGCAGTGATCCCGGGACTAGCGGCACAGATACGCAGTATTTT.

The genes are TRBV18 and TRBJ1-4; a weak D match, TRBD1 (6 bases). The ends were cut back, 2 bases at V and 5 bases at J, with 15 bases in the middle. The CDR3 has 16 amino acids. In germline, CDR1 is KGHSH, CDR2 LQKENI. CDR3 residues: CASSPSLTGTNEKLFF. The DNA for the CDR3 is TGTGCCAGCTCACCATCGTTGACGGGGACAAATGAAAAACTGTTTTTT.

The rearrangement joins TRBV6-5 to TRBJ2-2; D remains ambiguous. This CDR3 has 15 amino acids. CDR1 is MNHEY and CDR2 is SVGAGI in the germline V gene. V was trimmed by 4 bases and J by 5 bases, leaving 14 bases between them. CDR3 DNA sequence: TGTGCCAGCAGTTCCCGAGTGAAGTATACCGGGGAGCTGTTTTTT. Translated, it gives CASSSRVKYTGELFF.

The rearrangement links TRBV7-2 to TRBJ1-1; the D gene is possibly TRBD1 (5 bases). This CDR3 comprises 18 residues. Germline CDR1 is SGHTA and CDR2 is FQGNSA. The ends were cut back, 4 bases at V and 0 bases at J, with 21 bases in the middle. The CDR3 DNA reads TGTGCCAGCAGCTACGAGAGGGAGGACATCTTCCTGAACACTGAAGCTTTCTTT. Translating it yields CASSYEREDIFLNTEAFF.

In this sample, this clone turned up a few times. This sequence joins TRBV27 and TRBJ2-1, with D perhaps TRBD1 (6 bases). The CDR3 length is 15 residues. V was clipped by 2 bases and J by 4 bases, with 12 bases between them. CDR1 is MNHEY and CDR2 is SMNVEV in the germline V gene (reference sequence). The CDR3 DNA reads TGTGCCAGCAGTTTAAAGGGACACGGTTACAATGAGCAGTTCTTC. The encoded protein is CASSLKGHGYNEQFF.